This is a list of T cell receptor beta chains from one sample in a study of identical twins. TCRdb redid the calling of the 5' RACE reads with MiXCR, one entry per CDR3 protein. Of hundreds of thousands of distinct CDR3 sequences in the sample, around 6% were seen once. What was sequenced was naive T cells sorted from blood. The receptors were gathered from a man aged 18 to 30 in good health. The CDR3 runs from the conserved cysteine through the conserved F or W. The D gene is left open where the match is weak. Not every row has a clone size; where given, it reads once, few, many or a size class.

clone_size	v_call	d_call	j_call	cdr3_aa	cdr3_nt
many	TRBV5-5	NA	TRBJ2-5	CASSLSVHQYF	TGTGCCAGCAGCTTGTCGGTTCACCAGTACTTC
few	TRBV10-3	NA	TRBJ2-5	CAISEFTGFGETQYF	TGTGCCATCAGTGAGTTTACAGGGTTTGGGGAGACCCAGTACTTC
few	TRBV2	NA	TRBJ1-1	CASSESRDTEAFF	TGTGCCAGCAGTGAATCCAGGGACACTGAAGCTTTCTTT
NA	TRBV15	NA	TRBJ2-1	CATSTREGPYNEQFF	TGTGCCACCAGCACCAGAGAGGGGCCCTACAATGAGCAGTTCTTC
many	TRBV12-3/TRBV12-4	NA	TRBJ2-5	CASSSTAGETQYF	TGTGCCAGCAGTTCGACCGCCGGGGAGACCCAGTACTTC
NA	TRBV3-1	NA	TRBJ1-4	CASRRTGGLEEKLFF	TGTGCCAGCAGGAGAACCGGAGGGCTAGAGGAAAAACTGTTTTTT
many	TRBV29-1	NA	TRBJ1-4	CSALLAGWSNEKLFF	TGCAGCGCGTTGCTAGCGGGGTGGTCTAATGAAAAACTGTTTTTT
few	TRBV10-2	NA	TRBJ2-7	CASGRVGHEQYF	TGCGCCAGTGGCAGAGTTGGCCACGAGCAGTACTTC
many	TRBV12-3/TRBV12-4	TRBD1	TRBJ2-1	CASSRGEDRGGSF	TGTGCCAGCAGTAGAGGAGAGGACAGGGGTGGATCCTTC
many	TRBV6-5	NA	TRBJ1-5	CASSYAGDGTNQPQHF	TGTGCCAGCAGTTATGCAGGGGACGGGACCAATCAGCCCCAGCATTTT
NA	TRBV27	NA	TRBJ2-7	CASSIGVRNEQYF	TGTGCCAGCAGTATCGGGGTGAGGAACGAGCAGTACTTC
NA	TRBV10-3	TRBD2	TRBJ2-4	CAISDPGLAGPGDQYF	TGTGCCATCAGTGATCCGGGACTAGCGGGGCCTGGGGATCAGTACTTC
NA	TRBV7-2	TRBD2	TRBJ2-5	CASSLSGRAQYF	TGTGCCAGCAGCTTAAGCGGGAGAGCGCAGTACTTC
NA	TRBV7-9	NA	TRBJ2-1	CASSRMGNEQFF	TGTGCCAGCAGCCGCATGGGGAATGAGCAGTTCTTC
many	TRBV29-1	NA	TRBJ2-1	CSVQETLNEQFF	TGCAGCGTTCAGGAGACCCTCAATGAGCAGTTCTTC
few	TRBV29-1	NA	TRBJ1-2	CSVEGDTYYGYTF	TGCAGCGTTGAGGGGGACACCTACTATGGCTACACCTTC
many	TRBV29-1	TRBD1	TRBJ2-7	CSVEEGQGVEQYF	TGCAGCGTTGAAGAGGGACAGGGTGTCGAGCAGTACTTC
NA	TRBV20-1	NA	TRBJ2-3	CSAHLVDTQYF	TGCAGTGCTCATCTCGTGGATACGCAGTATTTT
NA	TRBV6-1	NA	TRBJ2-6	CASSEAEGSNPGANVLTF	TGTGCCAGCAGTGAAGCGGAGGGGAGTAACCCTGGGGCCAACGTCCTGACTTTC
many	TRBV5-5	TRBD2	TRBJ2-1	CASSPLTQRESNEQFF	TGTGCCAGCAGCCCCCTCACCCAGCGGGAGTCTAATGAGCAGTTCTTC
many	TRBV10-3	NA	TRBJ2-2	CAISVFLAKAANTGELFF	TGTGCCATCAGTGTATTCCTAGCAAAGGCCGCGAACACCGGGGAGCTGTTTTTT
NA	TRBV3-1	NA	TRBJ2-1	CASSHQTFEQFF	TGTGCCAGCAGCCACCAGACTTTTGAGCAGTTCTTC
few	TRBV11-2	TRBD1	TRBJ1-1	CASSRNRGGIMDTEAFF	TGTGCCAGCAGCCGAAACAGGGGAGGGATAATGGACACTGAAGCTTTCTTT
few	TRBV5-1	NA	TRBJ2-1	CASSQTGPEQFF	TGCGCCAGCAGCCAGACAGGTCCCGAGCAGTTCTTC
few	TRBV12-3/TRBV12-4	NA	TRBJ2-7	CASSLLDLTYEQYF	TGTGCCAGCAGTTTGCTGGACCTTACCTACGAGCAGTACTTC
few	TRBV14	TRBD1	TRBJ2-3	CASSHSRDRFTDTQYF	TGTGCCAGCAGCCATTCACGGGACAGATTCACAGATACGCAGTATTTT
few	TRBV4-1	NA	TRBJ1-2	CASSQVREGGNYGYTF	TGCGCCAGCAGCCAAGTTCGAGAGGGAGGGAACTATGGCTACACCTTC
NA	TRBV7-3	NA	TRBJ2-1	CASSVTQGAEQFF	TGTGCCAGCAGCGTCACGCAGGGTGCTGAGCAGTTCTTC
NA	TRBV7-9	TRBD2	TRBJ2-3	CASSSQASGGADTQYF	TGTGCCAGCAGCTCCCAGGCTAGCGGAGGGGCAGATACGCAGTATTTT
NA	TRBV29-1	TRBD2	TRBJ2-1	CSVRGGRAREQFF	TGCAGCGTTCGTGGCGGGAGAGCTCGGGAGCAGTTCTTC
many	TRBV5-1	NA	TRBJ2-3	CASSLWRDTDTQYF	TGCGCCAGCAGCTTGTGGCGGGACACAGATACGCAGTATTTT
NA	TRBV12-3/TRBV12-4	TRBD2	TRBJ2-1	CASSLGLAGYNEEFF	TGTGCCAGCAGTTTAGGTCTAGCGGGTTACAATGAGGAGTTCTTC
many	TRBV5-1	NA	TRBJ2-1	CASSQQAPGDAEQFF	TGCGCCAGCAGCCAACAAGCCCCGGGAGATGCTGAGCAGTTCTTC
many	TRBV7-9	NA	TRBJ2-3	CASSASQLVTDTQYF	TGTGCCAGCAGCGCCTCTCAGCTAGTCACAGATACGCAGTATTTT
few	TRBV6-2/TRBV6-3	TRBD2	TRBJ2-3	CASSYSQRERARLTDTQYF	TGTGCCAGCAGTTACTCACAGCGGGAGAGGGCCAGGTTAACAGATACGCAGTATTTT
NA	TRBV24-1	NA	TRBJ1-5	CATSDSRWRDQPQHF	TGTGCCACCAGTGATTCCCGTTGGCGGGATCAGCCCCAGCATTTT
few	TRBV5-1	NA	TRBJ1-6	CASSLVGVNSPLHF	TGCGCCAGCAGCTTGGTGGGAGTCAATTCACCCCTCCACTTT
few	TRBV5-1	TRBD1	TRBJ2-1	CASSLDRGQDEQFF	TGCGCCAGCAGCTTGGACAGGGGCCAGGATGAGCAGTTCTTC
many	TRBV12-3/TRBV12-4	TRBD1	TRBJ2-2	CASSKGQGDTGELFF	TGTGCCAGCAGTAAAGGACAGGGAGACACCGGGGAGCTGTTTTTT
many	TRBV20-1	TRBD2	TRBJ2-3	CSVHTGTSGVGSTDTQYF	TGCAGTGTTCATACCGGGACTAGCGGCGTAGGTAGCACAGATACGCAGTATTTT
many	TRBV7-9	TRBD2	TRBJ2-1	CASSFRGSGRSYNEQFF	TGTGCCAGCAGCTTTCGGGGGAGCGGGAGATCCTACAATGAGCAGTTCTTC
many	TRBV29-1	NA	TRBJ2-7	CSFRDWIYEQYF	TGCAGTTTCCGGGACTGGATCTACGAGCAGTACTTC
NA	TRBV18	NA	TRBJ1-1	CASSPAGGFGAFF	TGTGCCAGCTCACCAGCGGGGGGCTTTGGTGCTTTCTTT
NA	TRBV30	NA	TRBJ1-2	CAWKGQANYGYTF	TGTGCCTGGAAGGGGCAAGCTAACTATGGCTACACCTTC
few	TRBV5-1	NA	TRBJ1-5	CASSFGPVLGGNQPQHF	TGCGCCAGCAGCTTTGGGCCGGTTTTGGGGGGCAATCAGCCCCAGCATTTT
many	TRBV29-1	TRBD1	TRBJ2-7	CSVEDPGQNYYEQYF	TGCAGCGTTGAAGATCCGGGACAGAATTACTACGAGCAGTACTTC
few	TRBV5-1	NA	TRBJ2-1	CASSLGIGSAIGQFF	TGCGCCAGCAGCTTGGGTATCGGTTCGGCCATAGGGCAGTTCTTC
few	TRBV11-2	NA	TRBJ2-2	CASSPYRDSTGELFF	TGTGCCAGCAGCCCATACAGGGATAGCACCGGGGAGCTGTTTTTT
NA	TRBV7-2	NA	TRBJ2-3	CASSPDRAGSTDTQYF	TGTGCCAGCAGCCCCGACCGTGCGGGAAGCACAGATACGCAGTATTTT
many	TRBV7-2	NA	TRBJ1-6	CASSLVQKNSPLHF	TGTGCCAGCAGCTTAGTTCAGAAGAATTCACCCCTCCACTTT
many	TRBV6-6	TRBD1	TRBJ1-2	CASSQQGGYGYTF	TGTGCCAGCAGTCAACAGGGGGGATATGGCTACACCTTC